The 7 T cell receptor beta chains below all came from one sample that was sequenced in a study of blood T cell repertoires in COVID-19. Sequenced by immunoSEQ multiplex PCR; TCRdb stores in-frame clones only, minus some. The table records more than 300,000 clones, roughly nine tenths of them present only once. The source material was peripheral blood. The receptors were gathered from a woman younger than 45 with COVID-19, enrolled during active disease.

The table lists this clone with a count of one. This chain joins TRBV2 and TRBJ1-1; TRBD1 is a possible D gene (5 bases). The CDR3 is 13 amino acids. Germline V gene sequence: CDR1 SNHLY, CDR2 FYNNEI. Trimming removed 6 bases at V and 3 bases at J, with 11 bases between. CDR3: CASSPWGDTEAFF. The CDR3 DNA reads TGTGCCAGCAGCCCTTGGGGGGACACTGAAGCTTTCTTT.

V usage is TRBV5-1 and J usage is TRBJ2-3, with 8 bases that match TRBD2. V shed 4 bases, J shed 9 bases, and the junction held 7 bases outside the gene matches. The CDR3 has 13 amino acids. Germline CDR1 and CDR2: SGHRS and YFSETQ. This CDR3 is CASSPGGAGTQYF. The CDR3 DNA reads TGCGCCAGCAGCCCCGGGGGGGCTGGGACGCAGTATTTT.

The rearrangement joins TRBV7-9 to TRBJ2-2, with D perhaps TRBD1 (6 bases). CDR3 length equals 13 residues. V lost 6 bases and J lost 7, with 12 bases in between. Germline CDR1 is SEHNR and CDR2 is FQNEAQ (reference sequence). The CDR3 loop is CASSAQGLGELFF. The CDR3, as DNA: TGTGCCAGCAGTGCACAGGGTCTCGGGGAGCTGTTTTTT.

This clone was counted a single time. The V gene is TRBV21-1, the J gene TRBJ1-5; the table assigns TRBD1, which was not confirmed against the DNA. TRBV21-1 has pseudogene status. This CDR3 spans 19 amino acids. Written as DNA, the CDR3 is TGTGCCAGCAGCGGACCAAGGGACAGGGGAAATTATAGCAATCAGCCCCAGCATTTT. Translating gives CASSGPRDRGNYSNQPQHF.

J is TRBJ1-2 and V is TRBV7-9, with TRBD1 matching over 7 bases. The CDR3 is made up of 13 amino acids. Losses at the gene ends were 5 bases for V and 3 bases for J; bases not matched to a gene: 3. Germline lookup yields CDR1 SEHNR and CDR2 FQNEAQ (reference sequence). The CDR3 DNA reads as TGTGCCAGCAGCCGGGACAGTTACTATGGCTACACCTTC. Translation: CASSRDSYYGYTF.

J is TRBJ2-3 and V is TRBV24-1, with D perhaps matching TRBD1 (6 bases). The ends were cut back, 5 bases at V and 3 bases at J, with 8 bases in the middle. CDR1 and CDR2 from the germline V gene are KGHDR and SFDVKD. This CDR3 region has 13 residues. CDR3 sequence (DNA): TGTGCCACCAGTGTTGACAGGACAGATACGCAGTATTTT. Protein: CATSVDRTDTQYF.

The rearrangement uses TRBV4-1 and TRBJ1-2, with TRBD1 as a possible D gene (5 bases). The CDR3 sequence is 17 residues long. V gave up 4 bases and J gave up 6 bases, with 24 bases separating them. The V gene's germline CDR1 is MGHRA and CDR2 YSYEKL. For the CDR3, the DNA is TGCGCCAGCAGCCCCGACCCTGGGGGGGACGACTTCGATGGCTACACCTTC. Protein: CASSPDPGGDDFDGYTF.